Presented here are 11 T cell receptor beta chains from one specimen sequenced in a study of T cells in localized non-small cell lung cancer. Using immunoSEQ multiplex PCR, the repertoire was profiled, and TCRdb retains in-frame clones only, with some absent. The top ten clones hold less than 3% of a sample with about 40,000 clones, 75% to 90% of them seen once. This specimen was peripheral blood, taken before any cancer treatment. The origin of the receptors is a woman between 35 and 70 years old with stage I lung adenocarcinoma.

The chain has TRBV7-2 and TRBJ2-2, with D unclear. V gave up 5 bases and J gave up 1 base, with 14 bases separating them. Germline V gene data show CDR1 as SGHTA and CDR2 as FQGNSA. The CDR3 is made up of 16 amino acids. CDR3 loop: CASSRLGVVNTGELFF. Here the CDR3 DNA reads TGTGCCAGCAGCCGATTAGGAGTTGTGAACACCGGGGAGCTGTTTTTT.

The rearrangement uses TRBV7-8 and TRBJ2-7; 10 nucleotides agree with TRBD1. With V trimmed by 4 bases and J by 1 base, 7 bases remained unmatched. The length of the CDR3 is 16 residues. Germline V lookup: CDR1 SGHVS, CDR2 FQNEAQ. This CDR3 reads CASSSPRDRGSYEQYF. In DNA, the CDR3 is TGTGCCAGCAGCTCCCCCCGGGACAGGGGATCCTACGAGCAGTACTTC.

The chain carries TRBV9 and TRBJ1-1; tentative D call: TRBD1 (5 bases). The germline gives CDR1 SGDLS, CDR2 YYNGEE. There are 13 residues in the CDR3. The ends were cut back, 2 bases at V and 4 bases at J, with 9 bases in the middle. The CDR3 sequence: CASSVVGTTEAFF. In nucleotides, the CDR3 is TGTGCCAGCAGCGTCGTGGGGACCACTGAAGCTTTCTTT.

This sequence joins TRBV23-1 and TRBJ2-3; the D gene is possibly TRBD2 (6 bases). TRBV23-1 is an open reading frame whose function is uncertain. The CDR3 length is 15 residues. The germline V and J ends were trimmed by 2 bases and 2 bases, with 11 bases remaining between them. CDR3 region: CASSQRGSLTDTQYF. For the CDR3, the DNA is TGCGCCAGCAGTCAACGGGGGTCGCTCACAGATACGCAGTATTTT.

The chain uses TRBV30 and TRBJ1-5; 8 nucleotides align to TRBD1. CDR3 size: 14 residues. The germline V gene encodes CDR1 GTSNPN and CDR2 SVGIG (reference sequence). V shed 5 bases and J 5 bases; nucleotides not matched to a gene: 8. CDR3 residues: CAWDYGQGHQPQHF. CDR3 coding DNA: TGTGCCTGGGACTACGGACAGGGTCATCAGCCCCAGCATTTT.

The J gene is TRBJ2-7, the V gene TRBV10-3; 9 bases agree with TRBD2. V shed 6 bases and J 2 bases; nucleotides not matched to a gene: 5. This CDR3 has 14 amino acids. Germline V gene sequence: CDR1 ENHRY, CDR2 SYGVKD. DNA for the CDR3: TGTGCCATCAGGTCTAGCGGGACCACCTACGAGCAGTACTTC. The encoded protein is CAIRSSGTTYEQYF.

The CDR3 sequence: CATSRGGTGGEKLFF. CDR3 nucleotide sequence: TGTGCCACCAGCAGGGGAGGGACAGGGGGTGAAAAACTGTTTTTT. The genes are TRBV15 and TRBJ1-4, with TRBD1 identical over 11 bases. CDR1 and CDR2 from the germline V gene are LNHNV and YYDKDF (reference sequence). The CDR3 has 15 residues. V shed 3 bases and J 7 bases; nucleotides not matched to a gene: 4. Full variable domain (rest looked up from reference TRBV15 and TRBJ1-4): DAMVIQNPRYQVTQFGKPVTLSCSQTLNHNVMYWYQQKSSQAPKLLFHYYDKDFNNEADTPDNFQSRRPNTSFCFLDIRSPGLGDTAMYLCATSRGGTGGEKLFFGSGTQLSVL.

V is TRBV2 and J is TRBJ2-7; a possible D gene is TRBD1 (5 bases). The V end lost 5 bases, the J end lost 0 bases, and 14 bases lay between the germline ends. The germline V gene has CDR1 SNHLY and CDR2 FYNNEI. This CDR3 has 15 amino acids. This CDR3 reads CASSPNRFSSYEQYF. CDR3 bases: TGTGCCAGCAGTCCCAACAGGTTCAGCTCCTACGAGCAGTACTTC.

V is TRBV19 and J is TRBJ2-7, with D perhaps being TRBD1 or TRBD2 (5 bases each). This CDR3 contains 16 residues. Germline V gene data show CDR1 as LNHDA and CDR2 as SQIVND (reference sequence). V was trimmed by 6 bases and J by 4 bases, leaving 22 bases between them. As DNA, the CDR3 is TGTGCCAGTAGACCCTCCGGGACCCAGGCGGAGTACGAGCAGTACTTC. This sequence encodes CASRPSGTQAEYEQYF.

The chain employs TRBV19 and TRBJ1-4; D may be TRBD1 (6 bases). This CDR3 contains 15 residues. Per the germline V gene, CDR1 is LNHDA and CDR2 is SQIVND (reference sequence). Trimming cost V 4 bases and J 6 bases, with 15 bases left between them. CDR3 in amino acids: CASSSPGESHEKLFF. In DNA, the CDR3 is TGTGCCAGTAGTAGCCCAGGGGAATCTCATGAAAAACTGTTTTTT. Full variable domain (rest looked up from reference TRBV19 and TRBJ1-4): DGGITQSPKYLFRKEGQNVTLSCEQNLNHDAMYWYRQDPGQGLRLIYYSQIVNDFQKGDIAEGYSVSREKKESFPLTVTSAQKNPTAFYLCASSSPGESHEKLFFGSGTQLSVL.

V usage is TRBV10-3 and J usage is TRBJ2-1; 8 positions match TRBD1. The CDR3 has 12 residues. V shed 6 bases and J 10 bases; nucleotides not matched to a gene: 5. Germline V CDR1 and CDR2: ENHRY, SYGVKD. CDR3 bases: TGTGCCATCAGCTTCGACAGGGGAGAGCAGTTCTTC. Translating gives CAISFDRGEQFF.